A single T cell receptor beta chain is shown here with its context. V was pared by 2 bases and J by 5 bases, with 4 bases between. Germline V gene sequence: CDR1 SGHVS, CDR2 FNYEAQ. The CDR3 is 11 amino acids. In the authors' methods: Cell counts per sample came from amplifying reference gene primers. Only in-frame clones appear in the TCRdb table, and some are missing; sequencing was by immunoSEQ multiplex PCR. That table is the source of V, J and clone size, and D and trimming were worked out from the DNA. Among about 85,000 clones listed, under 85% were seen once. These data originate in a study of blood T cell repertoires in COVID-19. Overall study: The United States, Italy and Spain provided the acute and convalescent COVID-19 samples.

Sequencing was performed on peripheral blood. The chain links TRBV7-6 to TRBJ2-7, with D hard to call. The sequence was obtained from a man between 65 and 80 years old with acute or convalescent COVID-19. As DNA, the CDR3 is TGTGCCAGCAGCTTACAGAACGAGCAGTACGTC. Its translation is CASSLQNEQYV.